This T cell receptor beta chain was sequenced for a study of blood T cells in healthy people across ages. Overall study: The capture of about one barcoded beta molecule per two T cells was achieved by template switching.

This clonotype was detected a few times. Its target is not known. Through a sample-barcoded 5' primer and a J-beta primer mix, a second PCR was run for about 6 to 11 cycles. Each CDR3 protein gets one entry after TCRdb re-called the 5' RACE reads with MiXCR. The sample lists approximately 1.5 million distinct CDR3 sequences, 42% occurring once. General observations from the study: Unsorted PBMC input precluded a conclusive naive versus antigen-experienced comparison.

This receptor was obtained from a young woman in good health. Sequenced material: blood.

The CDR3, as DNA: TGTGCCAGCAGCCAAGAGTTGACAGCTGGCTACACCTTC. Its translation: CASSQELTAGYTF. V and J are TRBV14 and TRBJ1-2, with D maybe TRBD1 (5 bases). The CDR3 is 13 residues long. The V and J ends lost 0 bases and 7 bases respectively, with 9 bases between them. CDR1 and CDR2 (germline): SGHDN, FVKESK.